These T cell receptor beta chains were read from a single sample in a study of T-cell memory formation after mild COVID-19. Via MiXCR, TCRdb re-called the 5' RACE reads, giving one row per CDR3 protein. The sample includes approximately 490,000 distinct CDR3 sequences, roughly 22% of them seen just once. The sequenced sample was PBMCs or a T cell subset sorted from them (not recorded which). Receptors originate from an adult woman who had mild COVID-19 (a few samples of this study predate the infection). Cell type and time point are not known. Each CDR3 is given with its conserved first and last residue. A D gene is named only where the DNA matches it firmly. Not all rows give a size; the values are once, few, many and, for expanded clones, a class.

J gene	V gene	clone size	D gene	CDR3 protein	CDR3 DNA
TRBJ1-5	TRBV7-2	.	.	CASSLSPTNQPQHF	TGTGCCAGCAGCTTATCTCCCACGAATCAGCCCCAGCATTTT
TRBJ1-2	TRBV18	few	.	CASSPPNQGTGYGYTF	TGTGCCAGCTCACCACCGAATCAGGGGACGGGCTATGGCTACACCTTC
TRBJ2-2	TRBV7-2	few	.	CASSSLRTSTGELFF	TGTGCCAGCAGCTCGCTTAGGACTTCGACCGGGGAGCTGTTTTTT
TRBJ1-1	TRBV20-1	.	TRBD1	CSARVPGTGALGTEAFF	TGCAGTGCTAGAGTTCCCGGGACAGGGGCCCTAGGGACTGAAGCTTTCTTT
TRBJ2-3	TRBV7-9	few	.	CASSTTRLGTDTQYF	TGTGCCAGCAGCACAACAAGGCTTGGGACAGATACGCAGTATTTT
TRBJ2-2	TRBV5-1	.	TRBD1	CASSSGQGYIGELFF	TGCGCCAGCAGCTCGGGACAGGGTTACATCGGGGAGCTGTTTTTT
TRBJ1-1	TRBV7-9	.	.	CASSASRESTEAFF	TGTGCCAGCAGCGCGTCCCGGGAGAGCACTGAAGCTTTCTTT
TRBJ1-3	TRBV12-3/TRBV12-4	.	.	CASSLTGQPSGNTIYF	TGTGCCAGCAGTTTAACCGGACAGCCCTCTGGAAACACCATATATTTT
TRBJ2-3	TRBV20-1	.	.	CSARADTQYF	TGCAGTGCTAGAGCAGATACGCAGTATTTT
TRBJ2-3	TRBV12-3/TRBV12-4	.	TRBD2	CASSFRGLTAGGPADTQYF	TGTGCCAGCAGTTTCAGGGGTCTTACAGCGGGAGGGCCGGCAGATACGCAGTATTTT
TRBJ2-1	TRBV12-3/TRBV12-4	few	.	CASSRTGGTYNEQFF	TGTGCCAGCAGCCGAACAGGAGGAACCTACAATGAGCAGTTCTTC
TRBJ2-1	TRBV7-8	many	TRBD1	CASSMDRASNEQFF	TGTGCCAGCAGCATGGACAGGGCGTCCAATGAGCAGTTCTTC
TRBJ2-1	TRBV20-1	few	TRBD1	CSAREMAGGSYNEQFF	TGCAGTGCTAGAGAGATGGCAGGGGGTTCCTACAATGAGCAGTTCTTC
TRBJ1-1	TRBV29-1	few	TRBD1	CSDDLPGGEAFF	TGCAGCGACGACCTCCCAGGGGGTGAAGCTTTCTTT
TRBJ2-5	TRBV24-1	.	TRBD1	CATSDSGTGQETQYF	TGTGCCACCAGTGACTCCGGGACAGGCCAAGAGACCCAGTACTTC
TRBJ1-1	TRBV7-9	.	TRBD1	CASTNPKAQGGTEAFF	TGTGCCAGCACCAACCCGAAGGCGCAGGGGGGCACTGAAGCTTTCTTT